Presented here are 24 T cell receptor beta chains from one specimen sequenced in a study. Adaptor-ligated barcode primers were used to amplify TRBV12-4/TRBJ1-2 clonotypes. Using its own MiXCR run on the multiplex PCR reads, TCRdb lists one record per CDR3 protein. The sample includes about 450 distinct CDR3 sequences, roughly a sixth of them seen just once. The sequenced material came from naive CD4+ T cells sorted from blood. Specified subset: naive CD4+ T cells, CD4+CD45RA+CD25-. These receptors all come from a female donor with breast cancer.

In its sample, this clonotype was seen many times. V is TRBV12-3 or TRBV12-4 and J is TRBJ1-2; D uncertain. Trimming left V 8 bases short and J 1 base short, with 11 bases between. The CDR3 is made up of 13 amino acids. The CDR3 region is CASVRGHNYGYTF. As DNA, the CDR3 is TGTGCCAGCGTGAGAGGGCATAACTATGGCTACACCTTC.

This clonotype has a handful of counts. The CDR3 sequence: CASSSAGANYGYTF. Here the CDR3 DNA reads TGTGCCAGCAGTTCGGCAGGGGCCAACTATGGCTACACCTTC. V usage is TRBV12-3 or TRBV12-4 and J usage is TRBJ1-2, with D tentatively TRBD1 (6 bases). This CDR3 has 14 amino acids. V was shortened by 4 bases and J by 2 bases, with 11 bases between the two germline ends.

By share, this clonotype ranks as large. The rearrangement uses TRBV12-3 or TRBV12-4 and TRBJ1-2; 7 nucleotides agree with TRBD1. The ends lost 5 bases at V and 5 bases at J; junction bases unmatched: 5. The CDR3 loop spans 13 amino acids. The CDR3 sequence is CASSPGTAYGYTF. CDR3 in DNA: TGTGCCAGCAGTCCAGGGACAGCTTATGGCTACACCTTC.

The sample holds a few counts of this clonotype. The chain uses TRBV12-3 or TRBV12-4 and TRBJ1-2; 7 nucleotides align to TRBD1. The CDR3 extends over 13 amino acids. V dropped 3 bases and J dropped 4; count of bases not matched to a gene: 2. In DNA form, the CDR3 reads TGTGCCAGCAGTTTCGACAGGGTCTATGGCTACACCTTC. Its protein is CASSFDRVYGYTF.

The chain recombines TRBV12-3 or TRBV12-4 with TRBJ1-2; D unclear. This CDR3 has 14 residues. V gave up 2 bases and J gave up 4 bases, with 11 bases separating them. The CDR3 loop is CASSLSHSVYGYTF. The CDR3 DNA reads TGTGCCAGCAGTTTATCCCACAGCGTCTATGGCTACACCTTC.

This clonotype is classed as large. The chain links TRBV12-3 or TRBV12-4 to TRBJ1-2; D is possibly TRBD1 (5 bases). The CDR3 is 14 residues long. V shed 7 bases and J shed 8 bases, with 20 bases lying between them. CDR3 in DNA: TGTGCCAGCACGAGGAGGGGAAAGAGCGTGGGCTACACCTTC. This sequence encodes CASTRRGKSVGYTF.

By sample share, this clonotype is hyperexpanded. V is TRBV12-3 or TRBV12-4 and J is TRBJ1-2; 8 positions agree with TRBD1. Trimming at V came to 3 bases and at J to 3 bases, leaving 0 bases not matched to a gene. This CDR3 contains 13 residues. CDR3 in DNA: TGTGCCAGCAGTTTGGACAGGGACTATGGCTACACCTTC. Protein product: CASSLDRDYGYTF.

The rearrangement links TRBV12-3 or TRBV12-4 to TRBJ1-2, with D possibly being TRBD1 (6 bases). V was clipped by 5 bases and J by 7 bases, with 11 bases between them. There are 12 residues in the CDR3. The CDR3 DNA reads as TGTGCCAGCAGTCAACCAGGGGCTGGCTACACCTTC. It codes for CASSQPGAGYTF.

This clonotype is classed as hyperexpanded. The chain carries TRBV12-3 or TRBV12-4 and TRBJ1-2; 7 bases fit TRBD1. The CDR3 totals 13 residues. V shed 5 bases and J 5 bases; nucleotides not matched to a gene: 5. DNA of the CDR3: TGTGCCAGCAGTCCCCGACAGGGTTATGGCTACACCTTC. Its protein product is CASSPRQGYGYTF.

The V call is TRBV12-3 or TRBV12-4, the J call TRBJ1-2, with D possibly matching TRBD1 (5 bases). This CDR3 contains 15 residues. Trimming removed 6 bases from V and 0 bases from J, with 14 bases in between. CDR3 sequence reads: CASRQTGAANYGYTF. CDR3 nucleotides: TGTGCCAGCAGACAAACAGGAGCAGCTAACTATGGCTACACCTTC.

This clonotype was counted only a few times. This sequence joins TRBV12-3 or TRBV12-4 and TRBJ1-2, with D unresolved. Trimming pared 6 bases from V and 2 bases from J, leaving 10 bases between. The CDR3 covers 13 residues. The CDR3 DNA follows: TGTGCCAGCAGCCCCGTGAGGAACTATGGCTACACCTTC. This gives the protein CASSPVRNYGYTF.

This clonotype counts as large (0.1 to 1%). The genes are TRBV12-3 or TRBV12-4 and TRBJ1-2; D ambiguous. CDR3 size: 12 residues. V dropped 6 bases and J dropped 3 bases, with 8 bases sitting between them. The chain's CDR3 is CASSAMDYGYTF. In DNA form, the CDR3 reads TGTGCCAGCAGCGCCATGGACTATGGCTACACCTTC.

The CDR3 loop is CASSPPGQAHGYTF. CDR3 nucleotides: TGTGCCAGCAGCCCACCGGGACAGGCCCATGGCTACACCTTC. The chain has TRBV12-3 or TRBV12-4 and TRBJ1-2, with TRBD1 matching over 8 bases. The CDR3 has 14 amino acids. Trimming cost V 6 bases and J 6 bases; bases outside gene matches: 9.

This clonotype showed up just a few times. V and J are TRBV12-3 or TRBV12-4 and TRBJ1-2; 7 bases are a match to TRBD1. This CDR3 contains 13 residues. J was trimmed by 4 bases and V by 6 bases; bases with no gene match: 5. The CDR3 protein is CASSPTGLYGYTF. The CDR3 DNA is TGTGCCAGCAGCCCGACAGGGCTCTATGGCTACACCTTC.

In its sample, this clonotype is large. The rearrangement joins TRBV12-3 or TRBV12-4 to TRBJ1-2; a possible D gene is TRBD1 (5 bases). The V end was cut by 6 bases, the J end by 0 bases, with 14 bases between. The CDR3 extends over 15 amino acids. CDR3 in DNA: TGTGCCAGCAGATTTGGGGCCTTAGCTAACTATGGCTACACCTTC. It encodes CASRFGALANYGYTF.

By share, this clonotype ranks as large. The V gene is TRBV12-3 or TRBV12-4, the J gene TRBJ1-2; maybe TRBD1 (5 bases). Trimming removed 5 bases from V and 3 bases from J, with 10 bases in between. The CDR3 extends over 13 amino acids. CDR3 DNA sequence: TGTGCCAGCAGTCCGGGACGGCACTATGGCTACACCTTC. This translates into CASSPGRHYGYTF.

V usage is TRBV12-3 or TRBV12-4 and J usage is TRBJ1-2, with 7 bases matching TRBD1. The CDR3 spans 13 residues. The V and J ends lost 5 bases and 5 bases, in that order; junction bases with no gene match: 5. The CDR3, as DNA: TGTGCCAGCAGTCTGACAGGGAAGTATGGCTACACCTTC. Translation gives CASSLTGKYGYTF.

This clonotype was seen more than once but under ten times. The chain has TRBV12-3 or TRBV12-4 and TRBJ1-2, with 9 bases matching TRBD1. The CDR3 has 13 amino acids. V shed 6 bases and J 6 bases; nucleotides not matched to a gene: 5. The CDR3 DNA is TGTGCCAGCAGGCGGGACAGGGCCCATGGCTACACCTTC. Translated, it gives CASRRDRAHGYTF.

V and J are TRBV12-3 or TRBV12-4 and TRBJ1-2; TRBD1 might be the D (5 bases). Trimming took off 4 bases at V and 6 bases at J, with 12 bases between the two ends. The CDR3 is made up of 13 amino acids. The CDR3 protein is CASSSGPFDGYTF. CDR3 in DNA: TGTGCCAGCAGTTCGGGACCGTTTGATGGCTACACCTTC.

This clonotype was picked up a small number of times. The V call is TRBV12-3 or TRBV12-4, the J call TRBJ1-2; possible D gene TRBD1, 5 bases. The V end lost 5 bases, the J end lost 3 bases, and 13 bases lay between the germline ends. The CDR3 runs to 14 residues. The CDR3 nucleotides are TGTGCCAGCAGTCGGGACGGAGCGTACTATGGCTACACCTTC. Translated, it gives CASSRDGAYYGYTF.

This chain uses TRBV12-3 or TRBV12-4 with TRBJ1-2; D possibly corresponds to TRBD1 (5 bases). The CDR3 contains 11 residues. The germline V and J ends were trimmed by 5 bases and 9 bases, with 10 bases remaining between them. CDR3 in amino acids: CASSQGESYTF. CDR3 nucleotides: TGTGCCAGCAGTCAGGGAGAGAGCTACACCTTC.

This clonotype has more than one count but fewer than ten. This chain connects TRBV12-3 or TRBV12-4 to TRBJ1-2; D possibly corresponds to TRBD1 (5 bases). There are 13 residues in the CDR3. The ends were cut back, 6 bases at V and 8 bases at J, with 16 bases in the middle. CDR3 region: CASSTRGGYGYTF. CDR3 DNA: TGTGCCAGCAGCACTCGGGGCGGTTACGGCTACACCTTC.

This chain uses TRBV12-3 or TRBV12-4 with TRBJ1-2, with D possibly being TRBD1 (5 bases). The CDR3 contains 13 residues. V lost 7 bases, J lost 2 bases, and 11 bases lay in between. CDR3 sequence (DNA): TGTGCCAGCAAGGCAGGGTTGAACTATGGCTACACCTTC. Translated: CASKAGLNYGYTF.

By proportion, this clonotype is medium-sized. The chain uses TRBV12-3 or TRBV12-4 and TRBJ1-2; D is uncertain. This CDR3 is built from 14 residues. The V end lost 10 bases, the J end lost 2 bases, and 17 bases lay between the germline ends. CDR3 DNA sequence: TGTGCCATCAGGCCGGGTCAATTAAACTATGGCTACACCTTC. It is translated as CAIRPGQLNYGYTF.